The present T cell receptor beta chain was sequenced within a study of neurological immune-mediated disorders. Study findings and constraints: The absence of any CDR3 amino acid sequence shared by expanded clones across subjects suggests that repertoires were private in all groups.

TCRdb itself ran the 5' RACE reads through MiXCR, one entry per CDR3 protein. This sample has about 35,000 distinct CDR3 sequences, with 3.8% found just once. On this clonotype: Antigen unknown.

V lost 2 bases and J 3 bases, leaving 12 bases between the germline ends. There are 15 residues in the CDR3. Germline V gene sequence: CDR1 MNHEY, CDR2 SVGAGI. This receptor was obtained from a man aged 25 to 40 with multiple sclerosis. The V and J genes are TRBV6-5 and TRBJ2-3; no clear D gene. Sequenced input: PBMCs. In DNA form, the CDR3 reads TGTGCCAGCAGTTACAGTCAGACCTTAACAGATACGCAGTATTTT. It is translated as CASSYSQTLTDTQYF.